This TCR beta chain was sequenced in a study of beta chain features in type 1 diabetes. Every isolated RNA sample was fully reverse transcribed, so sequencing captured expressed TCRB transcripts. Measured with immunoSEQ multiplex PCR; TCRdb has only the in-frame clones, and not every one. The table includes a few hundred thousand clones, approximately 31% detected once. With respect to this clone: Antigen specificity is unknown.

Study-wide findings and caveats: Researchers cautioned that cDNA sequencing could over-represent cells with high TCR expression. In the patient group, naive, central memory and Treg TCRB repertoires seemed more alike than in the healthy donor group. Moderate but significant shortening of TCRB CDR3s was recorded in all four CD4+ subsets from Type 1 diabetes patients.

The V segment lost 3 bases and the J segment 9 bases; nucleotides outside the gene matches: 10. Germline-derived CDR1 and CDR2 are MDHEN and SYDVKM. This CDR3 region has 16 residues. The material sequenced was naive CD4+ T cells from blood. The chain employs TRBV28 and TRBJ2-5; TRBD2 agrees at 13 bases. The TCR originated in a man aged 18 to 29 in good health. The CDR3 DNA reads TGTGCCAGCAGTTTTGCCCCCGGGACTAGCGGGAAGGCCCAGTACTTC. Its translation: CASSFAPGTSGKAQYF.